This TCR beta chain derives from a study of blood T cell repertoires in COVID-19. Looking at the study overall: Samples representing acute and convalescent COVID-19 were sourced from the United States, Italy and Spain. T cells, B-cell-depleted T cells, or PBMCs supplied cDNA or gDNA.

CDR1 SGHAT and CDR2 FQNNGV come from the germline V gene. Trimming took off 5 bases at V and 8 bases at J, with 24 bases between the two ends. The CDR3 loop spans 16 amino acids. Original analysis: Estimation of nucleated cell counts relied on the amplification of reference gene primers. Generated by immunoSEQ multiplex PCR, the TCRdb table keeps only in-frame clones and is missing some. V, J and clone size are taken as reported in that table, and D and trimming were inferred from the DNA itself. The sample shows around 170,000 clones, about 88% of them seen only once. The chain joins TRBV11-2 to TRBJ1-2; D might be TRBD1 (6 bases). This clonotype originated in a man between 60 and 75 years old with acute or convalescent COVID-19. The sample was peripheral blood. The CDR3 nucleotides read TGTGCCAGCAGCCATTATTGGGCAACAGGGAGAAAGGGCTACACCTTC. Its protein product is CASSHYWATGRKGYTF. Full variable domain (remainder filled in from reference TRBV11-2 and TRBJ1-2): EAGVAQSPRYKIIEKRQSVAFWCNPISGHATLYWYQQILGQGPKLLIQFQNNGVVDDSQLPKDRFSAERLKGVDSTLKIQPAKLEDSAVYLCASSHYWATGRKGYTFGSGTRLTVV.